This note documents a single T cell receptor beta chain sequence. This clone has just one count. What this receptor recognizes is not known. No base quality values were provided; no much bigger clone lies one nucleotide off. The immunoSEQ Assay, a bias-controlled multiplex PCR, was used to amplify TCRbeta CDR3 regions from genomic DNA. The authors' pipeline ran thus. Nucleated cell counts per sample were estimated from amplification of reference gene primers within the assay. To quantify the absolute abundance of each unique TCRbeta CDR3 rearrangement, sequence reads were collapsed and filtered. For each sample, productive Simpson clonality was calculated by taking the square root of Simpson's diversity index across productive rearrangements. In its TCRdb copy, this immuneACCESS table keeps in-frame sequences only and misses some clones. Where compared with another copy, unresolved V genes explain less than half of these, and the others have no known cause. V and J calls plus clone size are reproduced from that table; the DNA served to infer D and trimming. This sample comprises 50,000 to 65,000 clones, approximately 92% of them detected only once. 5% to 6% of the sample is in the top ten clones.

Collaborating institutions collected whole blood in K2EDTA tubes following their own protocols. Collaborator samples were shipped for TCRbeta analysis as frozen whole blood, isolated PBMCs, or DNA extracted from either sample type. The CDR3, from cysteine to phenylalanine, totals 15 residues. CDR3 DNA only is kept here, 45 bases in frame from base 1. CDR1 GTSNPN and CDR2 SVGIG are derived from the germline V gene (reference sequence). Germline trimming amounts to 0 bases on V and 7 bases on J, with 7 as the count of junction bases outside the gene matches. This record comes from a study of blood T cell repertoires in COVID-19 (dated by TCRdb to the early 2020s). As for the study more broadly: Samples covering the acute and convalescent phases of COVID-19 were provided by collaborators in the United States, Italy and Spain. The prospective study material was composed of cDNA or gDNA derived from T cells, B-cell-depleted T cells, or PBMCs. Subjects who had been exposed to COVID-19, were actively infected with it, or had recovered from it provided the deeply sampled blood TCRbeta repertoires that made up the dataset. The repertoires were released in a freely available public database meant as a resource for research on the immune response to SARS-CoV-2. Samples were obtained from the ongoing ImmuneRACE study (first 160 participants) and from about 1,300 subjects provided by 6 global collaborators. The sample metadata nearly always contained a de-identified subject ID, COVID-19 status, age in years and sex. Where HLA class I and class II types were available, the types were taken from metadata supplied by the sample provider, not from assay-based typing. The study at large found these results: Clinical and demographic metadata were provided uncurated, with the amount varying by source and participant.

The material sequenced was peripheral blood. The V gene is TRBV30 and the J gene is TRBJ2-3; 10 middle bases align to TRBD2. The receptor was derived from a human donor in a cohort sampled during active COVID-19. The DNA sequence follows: TGTGCCTGGAGTGTTGCCCAGCGGGGGGGCCATACGCAGTATTTT. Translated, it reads CAWSVAQRGGHTQYF.